The T cell receptor (beta chain) under discussion was sequenced for a study of blood T cell repertoires in COVID-19. Study as a whole: Whether acute or convalescent, the COVID-19 samples came from the United States, Italy and Spain. T cells, B-cell-depleted T cells, or PBMCs supplied cDNA or gDNA.

V was clipped by 4 bases and J by 5 bases, with 15 bases between them. CDR3 length: 14 amino acids. Germline assignment: CDR1 SGHRS and CDR2 YFSETQ. In the study's own analysis: How many nucleated cells were present was estimated from reference gene primer amplification. The protocol was immunoSEQ multiplex PCR, while the TCRdb copy is restricted to in-frame clones and leaves out a portion. That table is the source of V, J and clone size, and D and trimming were worked out from the DNA. The sample yields around 250,000 clones, approximately 86% seen once. Sequencing input: peripheral blood. The chain carries TRBV5-1 and TRBJ1-2; D is perhaps TRBD1 (5 bases). This clonotype was obtained from a woman aged 70-85 years with active or convalescent COVID-19. CDR3 in amino acids: CASSVAGDWYGYTF. In nucleotides, the CDR3 is TGCGCCAGCAGCGTGGCCGGGGACTGGTATGGCTACACCTTC.